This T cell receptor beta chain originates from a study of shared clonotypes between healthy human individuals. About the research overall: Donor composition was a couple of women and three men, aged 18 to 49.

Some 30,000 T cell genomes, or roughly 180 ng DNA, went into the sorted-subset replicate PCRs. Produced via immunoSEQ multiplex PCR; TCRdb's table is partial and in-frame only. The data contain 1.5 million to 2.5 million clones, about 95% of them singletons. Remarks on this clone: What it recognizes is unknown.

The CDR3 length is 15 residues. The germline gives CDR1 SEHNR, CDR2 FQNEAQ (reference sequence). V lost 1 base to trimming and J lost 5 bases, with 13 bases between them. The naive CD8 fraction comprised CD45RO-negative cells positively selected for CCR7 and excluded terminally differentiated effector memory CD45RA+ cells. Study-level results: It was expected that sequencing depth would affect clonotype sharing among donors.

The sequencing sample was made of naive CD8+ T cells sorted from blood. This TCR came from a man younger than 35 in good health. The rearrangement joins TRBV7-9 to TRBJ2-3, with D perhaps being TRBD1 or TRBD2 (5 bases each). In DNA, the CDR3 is TGTGCCAGCAGCTTAGGGGGGAGCGAGGTAGATACGCAGTATTTT. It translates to CASSLGGSEVDTQYF.